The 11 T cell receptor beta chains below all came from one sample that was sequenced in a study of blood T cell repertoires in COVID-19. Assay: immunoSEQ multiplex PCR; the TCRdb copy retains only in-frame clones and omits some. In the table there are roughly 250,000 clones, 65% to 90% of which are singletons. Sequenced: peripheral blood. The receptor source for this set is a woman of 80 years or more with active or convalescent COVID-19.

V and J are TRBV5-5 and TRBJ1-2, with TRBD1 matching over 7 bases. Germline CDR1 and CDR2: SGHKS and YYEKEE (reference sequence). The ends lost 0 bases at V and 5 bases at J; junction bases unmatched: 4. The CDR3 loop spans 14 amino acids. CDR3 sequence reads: CASSLGDSPYGYTF. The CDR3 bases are TGTGCCAGCAGCTTGGGGGACAGTCCTTATGGCTACACCTTC.

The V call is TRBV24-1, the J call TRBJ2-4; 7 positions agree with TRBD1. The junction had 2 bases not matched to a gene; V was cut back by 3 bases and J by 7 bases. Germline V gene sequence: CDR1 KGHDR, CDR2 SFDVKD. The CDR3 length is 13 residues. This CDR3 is CATSDTGVNIQYF. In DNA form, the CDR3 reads TGTGCCACCAGTGATACAGGGGTTAACATTCAGTACTTC.

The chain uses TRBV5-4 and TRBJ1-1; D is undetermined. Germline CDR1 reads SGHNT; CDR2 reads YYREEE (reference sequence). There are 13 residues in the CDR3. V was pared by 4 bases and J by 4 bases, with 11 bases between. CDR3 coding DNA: TGTGCCAGCAGCCCGGACTGGGTCACTGAAGCTTTCTTT. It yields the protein CASSPDWVTEAFF.

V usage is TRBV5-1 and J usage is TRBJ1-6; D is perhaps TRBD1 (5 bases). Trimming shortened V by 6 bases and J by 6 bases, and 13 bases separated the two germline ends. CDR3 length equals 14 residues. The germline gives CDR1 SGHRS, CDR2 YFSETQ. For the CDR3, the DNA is TGCGCCAGCACAGGAGGGGAGGGTAATTCACCCCTCCACTTT. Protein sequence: CASTGGEGNSPLHF.

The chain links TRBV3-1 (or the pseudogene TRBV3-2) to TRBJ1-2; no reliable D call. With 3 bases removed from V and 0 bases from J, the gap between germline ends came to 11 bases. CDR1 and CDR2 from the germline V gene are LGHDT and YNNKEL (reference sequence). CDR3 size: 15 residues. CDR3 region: CASSHGSWSNYGYTF. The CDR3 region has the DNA TGTGCCAGCAGCCACGGGAGCTGGTCTAACTATGGCTACACCTTC.

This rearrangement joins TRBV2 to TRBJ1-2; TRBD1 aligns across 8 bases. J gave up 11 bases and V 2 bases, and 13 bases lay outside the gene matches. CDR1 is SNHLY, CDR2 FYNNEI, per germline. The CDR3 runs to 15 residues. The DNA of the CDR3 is TGTGCCAGCAGTGAAAGTCTATGGGACAGGAAGCCGTACACCTTC. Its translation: CASSESLWDRKPYTF. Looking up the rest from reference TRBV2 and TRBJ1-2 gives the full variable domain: EPEVTQTPSHQVTQMGQEVILRCVPISNHLYFYWYRQILGQKVEFLVSFYNNEISEKSEIFDDQFSVERPDGSNFTLKIRSTKLEDSAMYFCASSESLWDRKPYTFGSGTRLTVV.

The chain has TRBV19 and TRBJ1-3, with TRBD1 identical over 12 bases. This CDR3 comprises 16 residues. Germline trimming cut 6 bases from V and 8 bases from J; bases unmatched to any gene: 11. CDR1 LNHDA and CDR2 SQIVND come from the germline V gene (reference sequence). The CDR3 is CASRTSRDRGPDTIYF. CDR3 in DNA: TGTGCCAGTAGGACCTCCCGGGACAGGGGGCCGGACACCATATATTTT.

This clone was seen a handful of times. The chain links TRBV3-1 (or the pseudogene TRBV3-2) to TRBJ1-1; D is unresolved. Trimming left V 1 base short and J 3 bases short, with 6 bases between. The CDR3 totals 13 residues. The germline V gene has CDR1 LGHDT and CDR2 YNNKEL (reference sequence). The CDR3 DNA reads TGTGCCAGCAGCCAAGCCCGGGACACTGAAGCTTTCTTT. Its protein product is CASSQARDTEAFF.

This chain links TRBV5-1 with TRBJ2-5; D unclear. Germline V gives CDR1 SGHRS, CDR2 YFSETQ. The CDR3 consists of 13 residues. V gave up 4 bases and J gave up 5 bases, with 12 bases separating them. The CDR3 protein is CASSHPSGETQYF. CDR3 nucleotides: TGCGCCAGCAGCCACCCGTCCGGGGAGACCCAGTACTTC. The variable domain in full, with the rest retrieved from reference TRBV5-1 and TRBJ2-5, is KAGVTQTPRYLIKTRGQQVTLSCSPISGHRSVSWYQQTPGQGLQFLFEYFSETQRNKGNFPGRFSGRQFSNSRSEMNVSTLELGDSALYLCASSHPSGETQYFGPGTRLLVL.

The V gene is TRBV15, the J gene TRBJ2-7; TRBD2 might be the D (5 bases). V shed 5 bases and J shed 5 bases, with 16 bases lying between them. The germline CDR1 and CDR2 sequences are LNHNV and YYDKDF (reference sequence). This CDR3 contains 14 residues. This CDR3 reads CATSERVRRDEQYF. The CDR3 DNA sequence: TGTGCCACCAGCGAGAGGGTTCGGCGGGACGAGCAGTACTTC.

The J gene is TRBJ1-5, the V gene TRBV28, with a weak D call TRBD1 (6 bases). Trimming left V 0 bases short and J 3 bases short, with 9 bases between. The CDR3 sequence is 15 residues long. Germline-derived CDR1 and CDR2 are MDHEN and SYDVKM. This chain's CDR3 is CASSLWAGDNQPQHF. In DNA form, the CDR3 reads TGTGCCAGCAGTTTATGGGCAGGGGACAATCAGCCCCAGCATTTT.